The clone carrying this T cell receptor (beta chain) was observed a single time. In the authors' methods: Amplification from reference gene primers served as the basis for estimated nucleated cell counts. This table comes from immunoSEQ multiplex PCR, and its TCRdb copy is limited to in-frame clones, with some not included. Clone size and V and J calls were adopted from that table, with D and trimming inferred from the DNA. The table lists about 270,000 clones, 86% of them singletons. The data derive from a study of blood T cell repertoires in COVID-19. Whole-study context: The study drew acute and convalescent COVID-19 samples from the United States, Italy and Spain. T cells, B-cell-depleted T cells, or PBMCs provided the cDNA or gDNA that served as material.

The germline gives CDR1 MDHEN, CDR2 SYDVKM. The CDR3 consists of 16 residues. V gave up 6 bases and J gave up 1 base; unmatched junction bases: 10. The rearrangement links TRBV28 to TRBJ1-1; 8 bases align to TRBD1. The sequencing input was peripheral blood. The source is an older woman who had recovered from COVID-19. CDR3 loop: CASSLTGDSRNTEAFF. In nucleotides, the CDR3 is TGTGCCAGCAGCCTGACAGGGGACAGTAGGAACACTGAAGCTTTCTTT.